One T cell receptor beta chain is described in this entry. Its binding antigen is unknown. Qualities for individual bases were not recorded, and no much larger clone is one base off. TCRbeta CDR3 regions were amplified from genomic DNA by means of the immunoSEQ Assay, a bias-controlled multiplex PCR. Per the original workflow: The number of nucleated cells in each sample was estimated from the amplification of reference gene primers within the assay. To quantify the absolute abundance of each unique TCRbeta CDR3 rearrangement, sequence reads were collapsed and filtered. Productive Simpson clonality was computed per sample as the square root of Simpson's diversity index over productive rearrangements. What TCRdb holds here is the immuneACCESS table cut down to in-frame rearrangements. Part of the clones is not present; checked against another copy, under half of the missing clones reflect an unresolved V gene, and the others are unexplained. Clonal size and the V and J genes are those of that table, whereas D and trimming came from the DNA. The sample has around 170,000 clones on record, roughly 80% of them singletons. The ten top clones hold 13% to 15% of the sample.

These data originate in a study of blood T cell repertoires in COVID-19 (dated by TCRdb to about 2020). The study in broad terms: Collaborator samples came from the United States, Italy and Spain and covered acute and convalescent phases of COVID-19. The prospective study material was composed of cDNA or gDNA derived from T cells, B-cell-depleted T cells, or PBMCs. The dataset comprised deeply sampled blood TCRbeta repertoires from subjects exposed to, actively infected with, or recovered from COVID-19. The repertoires were released in a freely available public database intended as a resource for research on the immune response to SARS-CoV-2. Samples came from the ongoing ImmuneRACE study (first 160 participants) plus 1,254 subjects from 6 global collaborators. Sample metadata almost always included a de-identified subject ID, COVID-19 status, age in years and sex. Where available, HLA class I and class II types were taken from metadata supplied by the sample provider and were not determined by assay-based typing.

The collaborating institutions used their own protocols to collect whole blood in K2EDTA tubes. For TCRbeta analysis, collaborators shipped samples in one of three forms: frozen whole blood, isolated PBMCs, or DNA extracted from either of those sample types. CDR3 length: 15 amino acids, cysteine to phenylalanine. Only the CDR3 portion is preserved as DNA: 45 bases, with reading frame beginning at the first base. The germline ends are 7 bases apart after V is trimmed by 1 base and J by 0 bases. CDR1 and CDR2, per the germline V gene, are SGHTA and FQGTGA. Broader findings and caveats from the paper: How much clinical and demographic metadata was included differed by source and by participant, and the metadata was provided uncurated.

The chain uses TRBV7-3 and TRBJ2-1, with the D gene uncertain. This clonotype was obtained from a man aged 18 to 35 with active or convalescent COVID-19. Sequencing was performed on peripheral blood. This receptor has the CDR3 CASSLIPSSYNEQFF. The DNA is as follows: TGTGCCAGCAGCTTAATCCCCAGCTCCTACAATGAGCAGTTCTTC. The reference TRBV7-3 and TRBJ2-1 proteins fill in what lies around the CDR3, so the full variable domain reads GAGVSQTPSNKVTEKGKYVELRCDPISGHTALYWYRQSLGQGPEFLIYFQGTGAADDSGLPNDRFFAVRPEGSVSTLKIQRTERGDSAVYLCASSLIPSSYNEQFFGPGTRLTVL.